These T cell receptor beta chains were read from a single sample in a study of T-cell reconstitution after alpha-beta-depleted transplantation in children. Via MiXCR, TCRdb re-called the PCR reads, giving one row per CDR3 protein. The sample has 780,000 or so distinct CDR3 sequences; 16% are singletons. The sequenced sample was PBMCs, mostly from graft donor cells, obtained 360 days after TCRalphabeta/CD19-depleted stem cell transplant. Receptors were obtained from a male patient younger than 18 who had a stem cell transplant for acute lymphoblastic leukemia, so the T cells may come from the graft donor. Both conserved end residues are part of each CDR3. The D gene is left open where the match is weak. Rows give clone size only sometimes, using once, few, many, or a class for an expanded clone.

d_call j_call clone_size v_call cdr3_aa cdr3_nt
TRBD1 TRBJ1-5 NA TRBV12-3/TRBV12-4 CASTPDRPNNQPQHF TGTGCCAGCACCCCGGACAGGCCGAACAATCAGCCCCAGCATTTT
NA TRBJ2-7 NA TRBV10-3 CAISPGLISYEQYF TGTGCCATCAGCCCGGGACTGATCTCCTACGAGCAGTACTTC
NA TRBJ2-6 NA TRBV27 CASSFEGGSGANVLTF TGTGCCAGCAGTTTCGAGGGGGGCTCTGGGGCCAACGTCCTGACTTTC
TRBD2 TRBJ2-3 few TRBV19 CASSIRTSGASDTQYF TGTGCCAGTAGTATCCGGACTAGCGGTGCTTCGGATACGCAGTATTTT
TRBD1 TRBJ2-4 many TRBV5-1 CASSHGPGGRSKNIQYF TGCGCCAGCAGCCACGGCCCAGGGGGCCGGTCCAAAAACATTCAGTACTTC
TRBD1 TRBJ2-3 NA TRBV24-1 CATSEWTGGRTDTQYF TGTGCCACCAGTGAGTGGACAGGGGGACGCACAGATACGCAGTATTTT
TRBD2 TRBJ2-5 NA TRBV12-3/TRBV12-4 CASSLGGRTQYF TGTGCCAGCAGTTTAGGCGGGAGGACCCAGTACTTC
NA TRBJ1-4 NA TRBV5-1 CASSLDYGTRNEKLFF TGCGCCAGCAGCTTGGATTATGGTACAAGAAATGAAAAACTGTTTTTT
TRBD1 TRBJ2-3 few TRBV12-3/TRBV12-4 CASSTGQGAQLATDTQYF TGTGCCAGCAGTACGGGACAGGGGGCGCAGTTGGCTACAGATACGCAGTATTTT
NA TRBJ1-3 NA TRBV7-2 CASSLDSVSGNTIYF TGTGCCAGCAGCTTAGACTCCGTCTCTGGAAACACCATATATTTT
TRBD2 TRBJ2-3 few TRBV5-1 CASSLSLAGGDTQYF TGCGCCAGCAGCTTGAGTCTAGCGGGAGGAGATACGCAGTATTTT
NA TRBJ1-5 few TRBV3-1 CASSQDRSVNQPQHF TGTGCCAGCAGCCAAGACAGGTCCGTTAATCAGCCCCAGCATTTT
NA TRBJ2-6 NA TRBV29-1 CSVYKGPSSGANVLTF TGCAGCGTTTACAAGGGTCCAAGCTCTGGGGCCAACGTCCTGACTTTC